This T cell receptor (beta chain) was found in a study of cytomegalovirus exposure and HLA in healthy donors. Background on the study: In an earlier analysis, 117 million unique TCR beta sequences were found from 150 million to 200 million T cells. Regarding the study as a whole: Most subjects' HLA-A and HLA-B alleles were reportedly predicted from TCR beta sequences. It was in a later analysis that TCR association rates were seen to vary by HLA locus, highest for DRB1 and lowest for HLA-C.

The V and J ends lost 5 bases and 4 bases, in that order; junction bases with no gene match: 4. CDR1 and CDR2 (germline): SGHTA, FQGNSA. The length of the CDR3 is 14 residues. The PCR made use of 60 Vbeta and 13 Jbeta primers. Only in-frame clones appear in the TCRdb table, and some are missing; sequencing was by immunoSEQ multiplex PCR. The sample yields approximately 120,000 clones, around 70% seen once. For this clone: What it binds is unknown.

The rearrangement links TRBV7-2 to TRBJ1-4; 7 bases line up with TRBD1. Sequenced material: PBMCs. This receptor was identified in a woman in her 70s in good health and CMV-seropositive. CDR3 amino acids: CASSMGQRNEKLFF. Written as DNA, the CDR3 is TGTGCCAGCAGCATGGGACAGCGTAATGAAAAACTGTTTTTT.